This T cell receptor beta chain was observed in a study of T cells after yellow fever vaccination. TCRdb reprocessed the 5' RACE reads via MiXCR and lists one record per CDR3 protein. In the table there are approximately 550,000 distinct CDR3 sequences, about a fifth of which are singletons. Study-wide points: The study noted that FACS-sorted repertoires could contain abundant clonotypes contaminating from the bulk population. Though it reached lower strength, the secondary response hit its peak faster, day 5 versus 15. Only a small proportion of the clonotypes turned up in both the CD4 and the CD8 compartments, likely arising from convergent recombination. Reappearing after the booster were most of the clones from primary vaccination (around 96% CD4, 85% to 90% CD8).

Germline CDR1 DFQATT, CDR2 SNEGSKA (reference sequence). The CDR3 has 13 amino acids. V shed 6 bases, J shed 5 bases, and the junction held 7 bases outside the gene matches. Details on this clonotype: Antigen specificity is unknown.

The specimen comprised PBMCs, sampled 15 days after the yellow fever booster vaccination. The source of this sequence is a man in his thirties or forties who received the YFV17D yellow fever vaccine. The rearrangement uses TRBV20-1 and TRBJ1-2; the match to TRBD1 covers 9 bases. The CDR3 DNA reads TGCAGTGCGCCGACAGGGGGATGGTATGGCTACACCTTC. Its translation is CSAPTGGWYGYTF.